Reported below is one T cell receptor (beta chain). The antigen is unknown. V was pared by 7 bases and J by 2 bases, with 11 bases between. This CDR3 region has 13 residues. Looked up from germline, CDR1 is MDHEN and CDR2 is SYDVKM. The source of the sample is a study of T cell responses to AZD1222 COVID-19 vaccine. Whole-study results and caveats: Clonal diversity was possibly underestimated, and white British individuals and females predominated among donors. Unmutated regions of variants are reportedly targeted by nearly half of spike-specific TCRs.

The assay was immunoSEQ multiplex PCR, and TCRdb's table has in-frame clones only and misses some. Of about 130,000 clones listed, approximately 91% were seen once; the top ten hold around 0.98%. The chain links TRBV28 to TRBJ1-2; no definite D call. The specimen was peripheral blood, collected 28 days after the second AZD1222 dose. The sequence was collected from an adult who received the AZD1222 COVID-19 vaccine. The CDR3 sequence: CASKVDLNYGYTF. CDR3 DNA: TGTGCCAGCAAGGTTGACCTAAACTATGGCTACACCTTC.